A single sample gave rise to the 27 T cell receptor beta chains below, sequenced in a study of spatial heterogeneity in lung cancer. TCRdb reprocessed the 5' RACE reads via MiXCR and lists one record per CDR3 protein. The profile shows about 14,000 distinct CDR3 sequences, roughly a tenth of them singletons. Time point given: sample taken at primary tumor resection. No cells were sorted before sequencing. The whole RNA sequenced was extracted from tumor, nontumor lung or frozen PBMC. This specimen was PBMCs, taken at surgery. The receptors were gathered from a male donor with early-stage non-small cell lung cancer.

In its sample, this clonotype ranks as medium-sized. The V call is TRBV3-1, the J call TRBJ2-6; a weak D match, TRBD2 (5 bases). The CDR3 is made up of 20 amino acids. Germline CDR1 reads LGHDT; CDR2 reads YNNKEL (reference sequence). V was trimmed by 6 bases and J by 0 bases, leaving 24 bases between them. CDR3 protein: CASRKWESGRTSSGANVLTF. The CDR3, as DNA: TGTGCCAGCAGGAAGTGGGAGAGCGGACGAACCTCCTCTGGGGCCAACGTCCTGACTTTC.

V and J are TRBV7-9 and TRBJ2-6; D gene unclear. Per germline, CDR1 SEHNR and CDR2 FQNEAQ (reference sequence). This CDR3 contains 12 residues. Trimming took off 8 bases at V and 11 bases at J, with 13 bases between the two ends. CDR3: CASLIRAYVLTF. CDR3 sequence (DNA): TGTGCCAGCCTGATAAGAGCCTACGTCCTGACTTTC.

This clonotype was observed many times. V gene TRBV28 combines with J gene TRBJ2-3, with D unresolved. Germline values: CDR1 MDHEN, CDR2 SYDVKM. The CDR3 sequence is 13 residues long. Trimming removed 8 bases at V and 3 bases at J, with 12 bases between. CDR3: CASSAVDTDTQYF. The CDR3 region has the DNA TGTGCCAGCTCAGCCGTGGATACAGATACGCAGTATTTT.

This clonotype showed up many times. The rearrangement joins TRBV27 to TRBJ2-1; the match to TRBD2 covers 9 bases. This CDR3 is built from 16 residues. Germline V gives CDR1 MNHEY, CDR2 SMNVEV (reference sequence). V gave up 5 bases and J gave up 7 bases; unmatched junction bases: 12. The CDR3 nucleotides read TGTGCCAGCAGTCCCAAGGGGACTAGCCCTAGGAATGAGCAGTTCTTC. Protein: CASSPKGTSPRNEQFF.

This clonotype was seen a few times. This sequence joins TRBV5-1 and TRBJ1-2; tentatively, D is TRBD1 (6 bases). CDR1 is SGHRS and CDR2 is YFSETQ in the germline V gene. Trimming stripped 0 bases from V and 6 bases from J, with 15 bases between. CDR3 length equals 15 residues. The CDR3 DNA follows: TGCGCCAGCAGCTTGGCCGCCCCCGGGGGCAATGGCTACACCTTC. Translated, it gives CASSLAAPGGNGYTF.

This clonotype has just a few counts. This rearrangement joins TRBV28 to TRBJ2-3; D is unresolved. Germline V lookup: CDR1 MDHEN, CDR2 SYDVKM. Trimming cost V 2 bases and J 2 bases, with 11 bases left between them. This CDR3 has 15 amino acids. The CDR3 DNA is TGTGCCAGCAGTTTACCAGGAGTTACCACAGATACGCAGTATTTT. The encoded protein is CASSLPGVTTDTQYF.

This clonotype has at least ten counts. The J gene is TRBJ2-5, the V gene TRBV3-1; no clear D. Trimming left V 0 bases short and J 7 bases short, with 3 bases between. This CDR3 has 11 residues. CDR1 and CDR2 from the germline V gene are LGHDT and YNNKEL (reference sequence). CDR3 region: CASSQDTTQYF. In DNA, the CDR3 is TGTGCCAGCAGCCAAGATACGACCCAGTACTTC.

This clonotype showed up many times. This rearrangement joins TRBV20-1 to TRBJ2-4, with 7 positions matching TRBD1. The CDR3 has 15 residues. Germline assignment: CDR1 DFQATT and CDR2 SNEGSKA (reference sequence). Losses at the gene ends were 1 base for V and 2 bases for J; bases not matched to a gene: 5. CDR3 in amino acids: CSARAVQGSKNIQYF. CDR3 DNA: TGCAGTGCTAGAGCCGTACAGGGGTCCAAAAACATTCAGTACTTC.

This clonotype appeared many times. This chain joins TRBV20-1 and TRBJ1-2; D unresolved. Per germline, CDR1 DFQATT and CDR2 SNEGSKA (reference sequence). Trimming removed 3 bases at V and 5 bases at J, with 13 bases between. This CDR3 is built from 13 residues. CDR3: CSASWSGTYGYTF. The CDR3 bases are TGCAGTGCTAGTTGGTCTGGTACATATGGCTACACCTTC.

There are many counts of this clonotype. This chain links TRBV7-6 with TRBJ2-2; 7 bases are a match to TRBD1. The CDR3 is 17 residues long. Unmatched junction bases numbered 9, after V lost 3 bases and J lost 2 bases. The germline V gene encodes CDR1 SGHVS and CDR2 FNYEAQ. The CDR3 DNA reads TGTGCCAGCAGCTTGGACACCGGGACAGTAAACACCGGGGAGCTGTTTTTT. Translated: CASSLDTGTVNTGELFF. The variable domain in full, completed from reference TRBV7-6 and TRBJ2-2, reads GAGVSQSPRYKVTKRGQDVALRCDPISGHVSLYWYRQALGQGPEFLTYFNYEAQQDKSGLPNDRFSAERPEGSISTLTIQRTEQRDSAMYRCASSLDTGTVNTGELFFGEGSRLTVL.

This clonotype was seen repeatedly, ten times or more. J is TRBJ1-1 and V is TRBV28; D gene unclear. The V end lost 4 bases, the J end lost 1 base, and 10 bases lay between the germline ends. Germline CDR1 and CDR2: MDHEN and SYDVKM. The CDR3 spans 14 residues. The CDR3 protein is CASSWAGSNTEAFF. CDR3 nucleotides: TGTGCCAGCAGTTGGGCAGGATCGAACACTGAAGCTTTCTTT.

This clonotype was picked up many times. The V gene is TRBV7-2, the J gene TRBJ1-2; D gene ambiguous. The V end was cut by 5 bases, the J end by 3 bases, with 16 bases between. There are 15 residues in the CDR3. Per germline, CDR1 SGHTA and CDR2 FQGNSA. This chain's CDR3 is CASSHLTESYYGYTF. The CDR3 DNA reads TGTGCCAGCAGCCACCTGACCGAATCCTACTATGGCTACACCTTC.

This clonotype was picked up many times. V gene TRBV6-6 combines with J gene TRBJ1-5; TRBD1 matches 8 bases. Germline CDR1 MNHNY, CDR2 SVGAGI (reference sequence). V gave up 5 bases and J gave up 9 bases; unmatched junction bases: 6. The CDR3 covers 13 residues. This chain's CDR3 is CASSNRGDRPQHF. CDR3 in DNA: TGTGCCAGCAGTAACAGGGGGGACCGGCCCCAGCATTTT.

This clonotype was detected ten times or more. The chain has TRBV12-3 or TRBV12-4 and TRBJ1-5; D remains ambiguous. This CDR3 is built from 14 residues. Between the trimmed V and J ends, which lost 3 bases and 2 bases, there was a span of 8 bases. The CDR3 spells CASSLDLGNQPQHF. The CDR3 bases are TGTGCCAGCAGTTTGGATCTTGGCAATCAGCCCCAGCATTTT.

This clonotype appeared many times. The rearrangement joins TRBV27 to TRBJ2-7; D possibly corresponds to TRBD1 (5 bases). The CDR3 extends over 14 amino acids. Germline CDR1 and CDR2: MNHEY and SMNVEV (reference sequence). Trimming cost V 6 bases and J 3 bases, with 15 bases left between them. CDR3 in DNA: TGTGCCAGCAGCCGATCCTTTAGGGGCTACGAGCAGTACTTC. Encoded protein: CASSRSFRGYEQYF.

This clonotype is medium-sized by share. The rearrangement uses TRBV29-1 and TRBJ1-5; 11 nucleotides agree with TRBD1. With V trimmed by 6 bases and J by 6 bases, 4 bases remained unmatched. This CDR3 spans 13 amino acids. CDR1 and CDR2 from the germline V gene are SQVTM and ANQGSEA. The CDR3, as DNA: TGCAGCGTCGGACAGGGGGCATCTCAGCCCCAGCATTTT. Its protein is CSVGQGASQPQHF. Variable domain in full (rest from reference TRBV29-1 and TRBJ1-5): SAVISQKPSRDICQRGTSLTIQCQVDSQVTMMFWYRQQPGQSLTLIATANQGSEATYESGFVIDKFPISRPNLTFSTLTVSNMSPEDSSIYLCSVGQGASQPQHFGDGTRLSIL.

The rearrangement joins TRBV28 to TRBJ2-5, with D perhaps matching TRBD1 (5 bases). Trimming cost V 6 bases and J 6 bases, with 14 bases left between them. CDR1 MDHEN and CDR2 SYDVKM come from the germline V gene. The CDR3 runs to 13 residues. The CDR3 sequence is CASRNRFRKTQYF. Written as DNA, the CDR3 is TGTGCCAGCAGGAACAGGTTTAGGAAGACCCAGTACTTC.

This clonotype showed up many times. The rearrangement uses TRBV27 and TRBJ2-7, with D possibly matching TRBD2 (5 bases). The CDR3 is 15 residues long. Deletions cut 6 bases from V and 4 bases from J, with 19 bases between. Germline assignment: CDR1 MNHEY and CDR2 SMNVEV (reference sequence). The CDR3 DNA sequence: TGTGCCAGCAGCCGCAGCGGCATCGGGTTTTACGAGCAGTACTTC. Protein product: CASSRSGIGFYEQYF.

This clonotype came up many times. The CDR3 loop is CASSVARANYGYTF. CDR3 sequence (DNA): TGTGCCAGCAGCGTAGCCAGAGCCAACTATGGCTACACCTTC. V gene TRBV9 combines with J gene TRBJ1-2; no clear D. The CDR3 loop spans 14 amino acids. With 0 bases removed from V and 2 bases from J, the gap between germline ends came to 8 bases. Per the germline V gene, CDR1 is SGDLS and CDR2 is YYNGEE.

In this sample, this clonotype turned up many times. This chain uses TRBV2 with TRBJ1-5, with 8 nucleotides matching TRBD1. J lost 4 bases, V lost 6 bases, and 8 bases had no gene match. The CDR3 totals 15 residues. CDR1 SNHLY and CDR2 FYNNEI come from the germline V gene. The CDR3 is CASSRGQGTNQPQHF. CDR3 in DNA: TGTGCCAGCAGCCGAGGACAGGGCACTAATCAGCCCCAGCATTTT.

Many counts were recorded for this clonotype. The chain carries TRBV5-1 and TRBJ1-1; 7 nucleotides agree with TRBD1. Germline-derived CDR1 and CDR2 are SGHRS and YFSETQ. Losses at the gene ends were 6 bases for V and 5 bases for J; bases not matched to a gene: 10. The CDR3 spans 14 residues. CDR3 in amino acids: CASTNKGGRTEAFF. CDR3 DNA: TGCGCCAGCACCAACAAAGGGGGCCGGACTGAAGCTTTCTTT.

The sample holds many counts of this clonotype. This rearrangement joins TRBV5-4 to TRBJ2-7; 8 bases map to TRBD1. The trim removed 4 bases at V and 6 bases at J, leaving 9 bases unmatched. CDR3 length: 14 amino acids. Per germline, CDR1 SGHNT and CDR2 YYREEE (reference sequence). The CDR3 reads CASSSRDRLGEQYF. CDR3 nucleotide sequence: TGTGCCAGCAGCAGCCGGGACAGGTTGGGCGAGCAGTACTTC. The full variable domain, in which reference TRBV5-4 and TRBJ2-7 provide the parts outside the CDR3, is ETGVTQSPTHLIKTRGQQVTLRCSSQSGHNTVSWYQQALGQGPQFIFQYYREEENGRGNFPPRFSGLQFPNYSSELNVNALELDDSALYLCASSSRDRLGEQYFGPGTRLTVT.

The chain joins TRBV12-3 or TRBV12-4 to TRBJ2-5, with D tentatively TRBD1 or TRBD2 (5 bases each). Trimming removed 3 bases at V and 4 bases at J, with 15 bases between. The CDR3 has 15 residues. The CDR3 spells CASSFGAGRRETQYF. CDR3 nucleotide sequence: TGTGCCAGCAGTTTCGGGGCAGGGCGTAGAGAGACCCAGTACTTC.

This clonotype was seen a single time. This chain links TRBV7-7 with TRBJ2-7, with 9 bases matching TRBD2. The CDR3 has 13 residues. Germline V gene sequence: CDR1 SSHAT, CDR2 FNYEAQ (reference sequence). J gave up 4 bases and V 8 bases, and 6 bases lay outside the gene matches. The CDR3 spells CASGEGLAYEQYF. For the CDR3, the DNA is TGTGCCAGCGGTGAGGGACTAGCTTACGAGCAGTACTTC.

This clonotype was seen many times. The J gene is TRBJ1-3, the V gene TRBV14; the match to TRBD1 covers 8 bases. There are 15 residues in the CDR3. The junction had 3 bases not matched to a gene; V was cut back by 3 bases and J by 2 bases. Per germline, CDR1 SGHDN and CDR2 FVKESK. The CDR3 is CASSHRTGTGNTIYF. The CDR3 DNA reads TGTGCCAGCAGCCACAGGACAGGGACTGGAAACACCATATATTTT.

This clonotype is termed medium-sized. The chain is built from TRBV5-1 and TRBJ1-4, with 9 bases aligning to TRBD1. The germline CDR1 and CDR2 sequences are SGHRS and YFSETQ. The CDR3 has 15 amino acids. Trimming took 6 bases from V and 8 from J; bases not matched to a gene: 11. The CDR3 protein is CASTLQGQGEEKLFF. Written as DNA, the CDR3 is TGCGCCAGCACCCTCCAGGGACAGGGAGAAGAAAAACTGTTTTTT.

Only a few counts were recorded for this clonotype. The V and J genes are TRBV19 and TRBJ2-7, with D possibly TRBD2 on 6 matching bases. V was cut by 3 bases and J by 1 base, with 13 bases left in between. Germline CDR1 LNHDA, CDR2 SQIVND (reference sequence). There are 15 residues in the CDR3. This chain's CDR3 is CASSIFGGESYEQYF. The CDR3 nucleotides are TGTGCCAGTAGTATCTTCGGGGGAGAATCCTACGAGCAGTACTTC.